This TCR beta chain was obtained from a study of PD-1 blockade in classical Hodgkin lymphoma. The study, taken as a whole, reports: Patients with a complete response exhibited baseline diversity comparable to newly diagnosed patients.

The germline CDR1 and CDR2 sequences are MDHEN and SYDVKM. This CDR3 region has 17 residues. The V end lost 3 bases, the J end lost 0 bases, and 15 bases lay between the germline ends. All patients relapsed after autologous stem cell transplantation, and brentuximab vedotin exposure varied. When best responses were assessed, they were complete response, partial response or progressive disease. Profiled with immunoSEQ multiplex PCR; TCRdb holds only in-frame clones, not every one. The sample has more than 60,000 clones, more than 90% seen once. Remarks on this clone: Antigen specificity is unknown.

The source was peripheral blood mononuclear cells (PBMCs), collected at baseline. This TCR was recovered from a human donor with classical Hodgkin lymphoma. This sequence joins TRBV28 and TRBJ1-5; the D is unclear. The CDR3 sequence: CASSFRGVGDSNQPQHF. CDR3 bases: TGTGCCAGCAGTTTTCGCGGGGTAGGAGATAGCAATCAGCCCCAGCATTTT.